These T cell receptor beta chains were read from a single sample in a study of cytomegalovirus exposure and HLA in healthy donors. The protocol was immunoSEQ multiplex PCR, while the TCRdb copy is restricted to in-frame clones and leaves out a portion. Among some 130,000 clones listed, approximately 92% were seen once. The sequenced sample consisted of PBMCs. The origin of the receptors is a woman younger than 35 in good health and CMV-seronegative. Both conserved end residues are part of each CDR3. Each record gives: CDR3 DNA, CDR3 protein, V gene, clone size, J gene, D gene. The D gene is left open where the match is weak. For some rows the clone size is stated as once, few or many, or as a class when expanded; others skip it.

DNA: TGCGCCAGCAGCCCAGACAGGTCCTCACCCCTCCACTTT
CDR3: CASSPDRSSPLHF
V: TRBV5-1
size: few
J: TRBJ1-6
D: .

DNA: TGTGCCAGCAGTGAAGCCGCCACGATGGGGGGCTATGGCTACACCTTC
CDR3: CASSEAATMGGYGYTF
V: TRBV6-1
size: .
J: TRBJ1-2
D: .

DNA: TGTGCCAGCAGCAGAATGATTATTAGCAGGGCCGGGGAGCTGTTTTTT
CDR3: CASSRMIISRAGELFF
V: TRBV5-8
size: .
J: TRBJ2-2
D: .

DNA: TGCGCCAGCAGCCAAGGCTTCAGGAGGCAAGAGACCCAGTACTTC
CDR3: CASSQGFRRQETQYF
V: TRBV4-1
size: .
J: TRBJ2-5
D: .

DNA: TGCGCCAGCAGCTCGAGACTAGCGGACACCGGGGAGCTGTTTTTT
CDR3: CASSSRLADTGELFF
V: TRBV5-1
size: .
J: TRBJ2-2
D: TRBD2

DNA: TGTGCCAGCAGCGTGGGAGACCAAAGGGGGGAGCAGTACTTC
CDR3: CASSVGDQRGEQYF
V: TRBV9
size: .
J: TRBJ2-7
D: .

DNA: TGCGCCAGCAGCTTACAGGGAAACTATGGCTACACCTTC
CDR3: CASSLQGNYGYTF
V: TRBV5-1
size: .
J: TRBJ1-2
D: .

DNA: TGTGCCAGCAGCTCCCAGGGGGCCAATCAGCCCCAGCATTTT
CDR3: CASSSQGANQPQHF
V: TRBV7-9
size: .
J: TRBJ1-5
D: TRBD1

DNA: TGTGCCAGTAAAGAACTGAGCTCTGGAAACACCATATATTTT
CDR3: CASKELSSGNTIYF
V: TRBV19
size: .
J: TRBJ1-3
D: .

DNA: TGTGCCAGCTCAGTGGCGCAGTTGCGGGGTTACAATGAGCAGTTCTTC
CDR3: CASSVAQLRGYNEQFF
V: TRBV18
size: .
J: TRBJ2-1
D: .

DNA: TGCGCCAGCAGCTTGGGCGGACTAGCCGGCACAGATACGCAGTATTTT
CDR3: CASSLGGLAGTDTQYF
V: TRBV5-1
size: .
J: TRBJ2-3
D: TRBD2

DNA: TGTGCCAGCAGCTTAGTCCAGTATAGCAATCAGCCCCAGCATTTT
CDR3: CASSLVQYSNQPQHF
V: TRBV7-9
size: .
J: TRBJ1-5
D: .

DNA: TGCGCCAGCAGAGAACAGGGACAGGCCACCGGCGAGCAGTACTTC
CDR3: CASREQGQATGEQYF
V: TRBV5-1
size: .
J: TRBJ2-7
D: TRBD1

DNA: TGTGCCAGCAGCACCCGAGCAGGGGTCTATGGCTACACCTTC
CDR3: CASSTRAGVYGYTF
V: TRBV9
size: once
J: TRBJ1-2
D: .

DNA: TGTGCCAGCAGCCCCCGCGGGAGGCCTGAAGCTTTCTTT
CDR3: CASSPRGRPEAFF
V: TRBV7-3
size: .
J: TRBJ1-1
D: .

DNA: TGCGCCAGCAGCCACACGGACATGGGTTGGACAGCGCATCAGCCCCAGCATTTT
CDR3: CASSHTDMGWTAHQPQHF
V: TRBV4-1
size: .
J: TRBJ1-5
D: .

DNA: TGTGCCTCCTATAGCGGGGGGGCCAATGAGCAGTTCTTC
CDR3: CASYSGGANEQFF
V: TRBV10-3
size: .
J: TRBJ2-1
D: TRBD2

DNA: TGCGCCAGCAGCTTGACAGGGGTTGGAGCGGATACGCAGTATTTT
CDR3: CASSLTGVGADTQYF
V: TRBV5-1
size: .
J: TRBJ2-3
D: TRBD1

DNA: TGTGCCAGCAGCTTGACGACCCTGGGGCCTCAATCCTACGAGCAGTACTTC
CDR3: CASSLTTLGPQSYEQYF
V: TRBV7-9
size: .
J: TRBJ2-7
D: .

DNA: TGTGCCAGCTCACCATGGTCAGGGGGAAGGAACTATGGCTACACCTTC
CDR3: CASSPWSGGRNYGYTF
V: TRBV18
size: .
J: TRBJ1-2
D: TRBD1

DNA: TGTGCCAGCAGTTATTCGAGTTCGGGCGGGAGAGCTTTCTTT
CDR3: CASSYSSSGGRAFF
V: TRBV6-5
size: .
J: TRBJ1-1
D: .

DNA: TGTGCCAGTAATCCCGACAGCACCGGGGAGCTGTTTTTT
CDR3: CASNPDSTGELFF
V: TRBV19
size: once
J: TRBJ2-2
D: .

DNA: TGTGCCACTAACAGGGGGCAGAACACCGGGGAGCTGTTTTTT
CDR3: CATNRGQNTGELFF
V: TRBV10-3
size: .
J: TRBJ2-2
D: TRBD1

DNA: TGTGCCAGCAGTGACCTACAGGGATCGTTTGAGCAGTTCTTC
CDR3: CASSDLQGSFEQFF
V: TRBV25-1
size: .
J: TRBJ2-1
D: .

DNA: TGTGCCAGCAGCTCGCAGGGGGAAAACACCATATATTTT
CDR3: CASSSQGENTIYF
V: TRBV7-9
size: .
J: TRBJ1-3
D: TRBD1

DNA: TGTGCCAGCAGTAAACAGACAGGGCAAGAGACCCAGTACTTC
CDR3: CASSKQTGQETQYF
V: TRBV6-5
size: .
J: TRBJ2-5
D: TRBD1

DNA: TGTGCCAGCAGTTACGGGCAGGCCGATGGCTACACCTTC
CDR3: CASSYGQADGYTF
V: TRBV6-5
size: many
J: TRBJ1-2
D: .

DNA: TGTGCCAGCTCACCTAACTCGAACAGGGGCGGTGAGCAGTTCTTC
CDR3: CASSPNSNRGGEQFF
V: TRBV18
size: .
J: TRBJ2-1
D: TRBD1

DNA: TGCGCCAGCAGCTTGGCAGGTTTACAGGGAACTGGGGCCAACGTCCTGACTTTC
CDR3: CASSLAGLQGTGANVLTF
V: TRBV5-1
size: .
J: TRBJ2-6
D: .

DNA: TGTGCCACCAGGACAGGGGTTTATCTTGGTCAGCCCCAGCATTTT
CDR3: CATRTGVYLGQPQHF
V: TRBV6-1
size: .
J: TRBJ1-5
D: TRBD1

DNA: TGTGCCACCACTAGCGGAACAGATACGCAGTATTTT
CDR3: CATTSGTDTQYF
V: TRBV25-1
size: .
J: TRBJ2-3
D: TRBD2

DNA: TGCGCCAGCAGCCAAAGAGGGGGGGGCAATCAGCCCCAGCATTTT
CDR3: CASSQRGGGNQPQHF
V: TRBV4-1
size: few
J: TRBJ1-5
D: .